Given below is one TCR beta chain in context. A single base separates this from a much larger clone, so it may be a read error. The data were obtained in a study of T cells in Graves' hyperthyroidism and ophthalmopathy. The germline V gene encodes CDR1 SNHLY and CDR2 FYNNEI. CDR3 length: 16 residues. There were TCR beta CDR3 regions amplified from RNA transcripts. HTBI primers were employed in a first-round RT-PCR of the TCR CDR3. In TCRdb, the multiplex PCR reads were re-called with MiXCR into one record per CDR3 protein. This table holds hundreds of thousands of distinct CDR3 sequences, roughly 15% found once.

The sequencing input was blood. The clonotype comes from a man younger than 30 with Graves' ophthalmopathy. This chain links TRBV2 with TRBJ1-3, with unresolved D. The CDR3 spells CASSEASRSSGSTIYF. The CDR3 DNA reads TGTGCCAGCAGTGAAGCGTCGAGGAGCTCTGGAAGCACCATATATTTT. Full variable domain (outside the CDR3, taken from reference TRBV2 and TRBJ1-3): EPEVTQTPSHQVTQMGQEVILRCVPISNHLYFYWYRQILGQKVEFLVSFYNNEISEKSEIFDDQFSVERPDGSNFTLKIRSTKLEDSAMYFCASSEASRSSGSTIYFGEGSWLTVV.